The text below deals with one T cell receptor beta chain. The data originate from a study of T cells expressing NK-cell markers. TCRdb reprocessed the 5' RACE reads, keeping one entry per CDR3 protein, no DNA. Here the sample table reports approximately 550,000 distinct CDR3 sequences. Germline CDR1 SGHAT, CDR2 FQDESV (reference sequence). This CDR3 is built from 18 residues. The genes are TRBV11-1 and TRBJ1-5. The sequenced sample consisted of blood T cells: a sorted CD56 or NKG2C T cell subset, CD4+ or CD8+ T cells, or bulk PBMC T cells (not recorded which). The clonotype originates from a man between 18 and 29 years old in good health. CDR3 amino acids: CASSLGGSRGNPYQPQHF.